A selection of T cell receptor beta chains follows, all from one sample in a study of T cells and Merkel cell carcinoma outcomes. TCRdb's copy holds only in-frame clones and misses some; the assay was immunoSEQ multiplex PCR. The table shows approximately 20,000 clones, with about four fifths occurring only once. Sequenced input: tumor tissue from Merkel cell carcinoma. The origin of the receptors is a human donor with Merkel cell carcinoma. Both conserved end residues are part of each CDR3. Fields, in order: CDR3 protein, CDR3 DNA, D gene, CDR3 length, V gene, J gene, clone size. The D gene is left open where the match is weak. The listing skips clone size in some rows; elsewhere it reads once, few, many or a size class.

CDR3 protein: CASSYSRDRASYEQYF; CDR3 DNA: TGTGCCAGCAGTTACTCGCGGGACAGGGCCTCCTACGAGCAGTACTTC; D gene: TRBD1; CDR3 length: 16; V gene: TRBV6-6; J gene: TRBJ2-7; clone size: NA
CDR3 protein: CAISESGINTEAFF; CDR3 DNA: TGTGCCATCAGTGAGTCTGGGATCAACACTGAAGCTTTCTTT; D gene: NA; CDR3 length: 14; V gene: TRBV10-3; J gene: TRBJ1-1; clone size: NA
CDR3 protein: CASSPISGGVFYGYTF; CDR3 DNA: TGCGCCAGCAGCCCGATCTCGGGGGGAGTATTCTATGGCTACACCTTC; D gene: NA; CDR3 length: 16; V gene: TRBV5-1; J gene: TRBJ1-2; clone size: few
CDR3 protein: CSVSNSGITGELFF; CDR3 DNA: TGCAGCGTTTCGAATTCAGGGATCACCGGGGAGCTGTTTTTT; D gene: NA; CDR3 length: 14; V gene: TRBV29-1; J gene: TRBJ2-2; clone size: NA
CDR3 protein: CASSGAANTEAFF; CDR3 DNA: TGTGCCAGTAGTGGGGCCGCGAACACTGAAGCTTTCTTT; D gene: NA; CDR3 length: 13; V gene: TRBV19; J gene: TRBJ1-1; clone size: NA
CDR3 protein: CASSPDRYSGNTIYF; CDR3 DNA: TGTGCCAGCTCACCGGACAGATACTCTGGAAACACCATATATTTT; D gene: NA; CDR3 length: 15; V gene: TRBV18; J gene: TRBJ1-3; clone size: NA
CDR3 protein: CAISERPSNQPQHF; CDR3 DNA: TGTGCCATCAGTGAGAGGCCTTCCAATCAGCCCCAGCATTTT; D gene: NA; CDR3 length: 14; V gene: TRBV10-3; J gene: TRBJ1-5; clone size: NA
CDR3 protein: CASSEEGAPSEQYF; CDR3 DNA: TGTGCCAGCAGTGAGGAGGGGGCTCCTTCCGAGCAGTACTTC; D gene: NA; CDR3 length: 14; V gene: TRBV6-1; J gene: TRBJ2-7; clone size: NA
CDR3 protein: CASSEPKSEAFF; CDR3 DNA: TGTGCCAGCAGTGAACCCAAATCTGAAGCTTTCTTT; D gene: NA; CDR3 length: 12; V gene: TRBV6-1; J gene: TRBJ1-1; clone size: NA
CDR3 protein: CAWRRVNEQFF; CDR3 DNA: TGTGCCTGGAGAAGGGTCAATGAGCAGTTCTTC; D gene: NA; CDR3 length: 11; V gene: TRBV30; J gene: TRBJ2-1; clone size: NA
CDR3 protein: CASSSRGPTAAYEQYF; CDR3 DNA: TGCGCCAGCAGCTCCCGGGGGCCGACAGCCGCTTACGAGCAGTACTTC; D gene: NA; CDR3 length: 16; V gene: TRBV4-1; J gene: TRBJ2-7; clone size: NA